The rows below give T cell receptor beta chains drawn from one sample of a study of blood T cell repertoires in COVID-19. TCRdb keeps only in-frame clones here, not all; method: immunoSEQ multiplex PCR. Here the sample spans around 190,000 clones, approximately 73% being singletons. Sequences were obtained from PBMCs or T cells enriched from blood (not recorded which). These receptors were collected from a woman in her fifties or sixties with acute COVID-19. Both conserved end residues are part of each CDR3. Each record gives: D gene, J gene, CDR3 length, clone size, V gene, CDR3 protein, CDR3 DNA. D genes are given only for firm matches. A clone size is listed for some rows: how often the clone was seen (once, few, many), or a class if it is expanded.

>TRBD1|TRBJ2-5|13|NA|TRBV7-2
CASSSQGAETQYF
TGTGCCAGCAGCTCACAGGGGGCAGAGACCCAGTACTTC
>NA|TRBJ1-5|15|many|TRBV6-5
CASRLGGVSNQPQHF
TGTGCCAGCCGTTTAGGAGGGGTTAGCAATCAGCCCCAGCATTTT
>NA|TRBJ2-5|15|NA|TRBV2
CASSVAGQSIETQYF
TGTGCCAGCAGTGTGGCGGGACAGAGTATAGAGACCCAGTACTTC
>TRBD1|TRBJ2-4|17|NA|TRBV5-7
CASSPPQGAVTKNIQYF
TGTGCCAGCAGCCCGCCCCAGGGGGCGGTGACCAAAAACATTCAGTACTTC
>TRBD1|TRBJ2-3|14|many|TRBV7-3
CASSSGQSTDTQYF
TGTGCCAGCAGCTCGGGACAGAGCACAGATACGCAGTATTTT
>TRBD2|TRBJ2-5|18|few|TRBV7-9
CASSLRSSGGRAQETQYF
TGTGCCAGCAGCTTAAGGTCCAGCGGGGGCCGGGCCCAAGAGACCCAGTACTTC
>TRBD1|TRBJ1-5|18|NA|TRBV7-9
CASSFHIQGGYGNQPQHF
TGTGCCAGCAGCTTCCATATACAGGGGGGCTATGGCAATCAGCCCCAGCATTTT
>TRBD1|TRBJ1-6|18|NA|TRBV18
CASSPRAGGSSYNSPLHF
TGTGCCAGCTCACCGCGAGCAGGGGGAAGCTCCTATAATTCACCCCTCCACTTT
>TRBD2|TRBJ2-2|14|few|TRBV14
CASSQVRGVGELFF
TGTGCCAGCAGCCAAGTTCGGGGGGTCGGGGAGCTGTTTTTT
>NA|TRBJ1-2|15|once|TRBV28
CASSFGGARGYGYTF
TGTGCCAGCAGTTTCGGGGGGGCGCGGGGCTATGGCTACACCTTC
>TRBD1|TRBJ2-3|15|NA|TRBV6-5
CASSDLGQGTDTQYF
TGTGCCAGCAGCGACCTGGGACAGGGCACAGATACGCAGTATTTT
>NA|TRBJ1-5|14|NA|TRBV30
CAWSTAQGNQPQHF
TGTGCCTGGAGTACGGCGCAGGGCAATCAGCCCCAGCATTTT
>TRBD1|TRBJ2-2|17|NA|TRBV28
CASINRGVNLAAGELFF
TGTGCCAGCATTAACAGGGGAGTTAATTTGGCTGCCGGGGAGCTGTTTTTT
>NA|TRBJ1-4|15|NA|TRBV5-1
CASSSEGRVHEKLFF
TGCGCCAGCAGCTCCGAGGGAAGGGTACATGAAAAACTGTTTTTT
>TRBD2|TRBJ2-1|16|NA|TRBV28
CASRQAGLAGKDEQFF
TGTGCCAGCAGGCAAGCGGGACTAGCGGGGAAGGATGAGCAGTTCTTC
>TRBD1|TRBJ2-3|16|NA|TRBV4-3
CASSQDRDRSTDTQYF
TGCGCCAGCAGCCAGGACCGGGACAGGAGCACAGATACGCAGTATTTT
>TRBD2|TRBJ2-2|19|NA|TRBV19
CASSIPRGSGGGNTGELFF
TGTGCCAGTAGTATACCACGGGGTAGCGGGGGGGGAAACACCGGGGAGCTGTTTTTT
>TRBD1|TRBJ1-1|16|NA|TRBV7-8
CASSTLPGQGAAEAFF
TGTGCCAGCAGCACCTTACCGGGACAGGGGGCTGCTGAAGCTTTCTTT
>TRBD1|TRBJ1-4|12|few|TRBV7-2
CASSEQGEKLFF
TGTGCCAGCAGCGAACAGGGGGAAAAACTGTTTTTT
>TRBD2|TRBJ2-1|14|NA|TRBV6-6
CATRTSGGAGEQFF
TGTGCCACCCGGACTAGCGGGGGGGCCGGGGAGCAGTTCTTC
>NA|TRBJ1-6|17|few|TRBV5-1
CASSLRQASSYNSPLHF
TGCGCCAGCAGCCTTCGACAGGCGAGCTCCTATAATTCACCCCTCCACTTT
>TRBD1|TRBJ2-3|15|NA|TRBV5-6
CASSGLGRTGDTQYF
TGTGCCAGCAGCGGGTTGGGACGGACAGGAGATACGCAGTATTTT
>NA|TRBJ1-3|16|NA|TRBV6-5
CASSYRQVTSGNTIYF
TGTGCCAGCAGTTACCGCCAGGTAACCTCTGGAAACACCATATATTTT
>TRBD1|TRBJ1-6|15|few|TRBV7-2
CASNKQGALDSPLHF
TGTGCCAGCAACAAGCAGGGGGCCTTGGATTCACCCCTCCACTTT
>NA|TRBJ1-2|15|once|TRBV6-5
CASSYGEGTNYGYTF
TGTGCCAGCAGTTACGGGGAGGGTACTAACTATGGCTACACCTTC
>TRBD1|TRBJ1-4|16|NA|TRBV11-2
CASSQTGGTSNEKLFF
TGTGCCAGCAGCCAGACAGGGGGCACAAGTAATGAAAAACTGTTTTTT
>NA|TRBJ1-3|17|NA|TRBV4-3
CASSQDFFGYSGNTIYF
TGCGCCAGCAGCCAAGATTTTTTCGGGTACTCTGGAAACACCATATATTTT
>NA|TRBJ1-4|14|NA|TRBV27
CASSEDSYGEKLFF
TGTGCCAGCAGTGAGGACAGCTATGGGGAAAAACTGTTTTTT
>TRBD1|TRBJ2-3|12|NA|TRBV10-3
CATRQGEDTQYF
TGTGCCACGCGACAGGGTGAGGATACGCAGTATTTT
>NA|TRBJ2-3|14|NA|TRBV29-1
CSVDSGVRADTQYF
TGCAGCGTTGATTCGGGGGTCCGGGCAGATACGCAGTATTTT
>NA|TRBJ2-3|15|NA|TRBV29-1
CSVGVRGALGDTQYF
TGCAGCGTGGGGGTTCGGGGGGCCCTCGGAGATACGCAGTATTTT
>TRBD1|TRBJ1-1|11|NA|TRBV6-5
CASKGAAEAFF
TGTGCCAGCAAGGGGGCCGCTGAAGCTTTCTTT
>NA|TRBJ1-2|16|few|TRBV5-6
CASSPLGAGANYGYTF
TGTGCCAGCAGCCCACTCGGGGCAGGGGCGAACTATGGCTACACCTTC
>NA|TRBJ1-2|18|NA|TRBV5-6
CASSLEGEVGEGNYGYTF
TGTGCCAGCAGCTTGGAGGGAGAGGTCGGGGAAGGGAACTATGGCTACACCTTC
>NA|TRBJ1-5|13|NA|TRBV12-3/TRBV12-4
CASSFQGRQPQHF
TGTGCCAGCAGTTTTCAGGGCCGGCAGCCCCAGCATTTT